A selection of T cell receptor beta chains follows, all from one sample in a study of blood T cell repertoires in COVID-19. Measured with immunoSEQ multiplex PCR; TCRdb has only the in-frame clones, and not every one. The data contain 250,000 to 300,000 clones, roughly 88% of them seen just once; the ten biggest clones take up roughly 7%. The sequenced sample consisted of peripheral blood. Source of these receptors: a woman under 40 who had recovered from COVID-19. CDR3s include the opening cysteine and the closing phenylalanine or tryptophan. Fields, in order: D gene, clone size, CDR3 length, J gene, V gene, CDR3 DNA, CDR3 protein. D genes are given only for firm matches. Rows may omit the clone size; those that give it use once, few, many or a size class.

D gene: -; clone size: -; CDR3 length: 13; J gene: TRBJ1-1; V gene: TRBV29-1; CDR3 DNA: TGCAGCGTTGGGGCCCTTCCGTTCACTGAAGCTTTCTTT; CDR3 protein: CSVGALPFTEAFF
D gene: TRBD1; clone size: -; CDR3 length: 14; J gene: TRBJ2-1; V gene: TRBV20-1; CDR3 DNA: TGCAGTGCTAGTGGCGGACAGGGAGTAAATGAGCAGTTCTTC; CDR3 protein: CSASGGQGVNEQFF
D gene: TRBD1; clone size: -; CDR3 length: 15; J gene: TRBJ1-5; V gene: TRBV19; CDR3 DNA: TGTGCCAGTAGTATTGGACAGGGGGCAAGCCAGCCCCAGCATTTT; CDR3 protein: CASSIGQGASQPQHF
D gene: -; clone size: -; CDR3 length: 11; J gene: TRBJ2-5; V gene: TRBV6-5; CDR3 DNA: TGTGCCAGCACACAAGGGGATCTACAGTACTTC; CDR3 protein: CASTQGDLQYF
D gene: -; clone size: -; CDR3 length: 14; J gene: TRBJ1-1; V gene: TRBV6-5; CDR3 DNA: TGTGCCAGCAGTAAAAAACCGACACGGACTGAAGCTTTCTTT; CDR3 protein: CASSKKPTRTEAFF
D gene: TRBD2; clone size: -; CDR3 length: 15; J gene: TRBJ2-7; V gene: TRBV7-2; CDR3 DNA: TGTGCCAGCAGTCCAGGGCTAGCGGGGGGGTACGAGCAGTACTTC; CDR3 protein: CASSPGLAGGYEQYF
D gene: -; clone size: -; CDR3 length: 13; J gene: TRBJ1-1; V gene: TRBV6-5; CDR3 DNA: TGTGCCAGCAGACCACTTGGGGCCACCGAAGCTTTCTTT; CDR3 protein: CASRPLGATEAFF
D gene: TRBD1; clone size: -; CDR3 length: 13; J gene: TRBJ2-4; V gene: TRBV28; CDR3 DNA: TGTGCCAGCAGTTGGGACAGGGGATACATTCAGTACTTC; CDR3 protein: CASSWDRGYIQYF
D gene: TRBD1; clone size: -; CDR3 length: 14; J gene: TRBJ2-7; V gene: TRBV3-1/TRBV3-2; CDR3 DNA: TGTGCCAGCAGCCACCCGGGACAGACCTACGAGCAGTACTTC; CDR3 protein: CASSHPGQTYEQYF
D gene: TRBD2; clone size: -; CDR3 length: 14; J gene: TRBJ2-5; V gene: TRBV2; CDR3 DNA: TGTGCCAGCACCGAGCGGGGGGGCCGGGAGACCCAGTACTTC; CDR3 protein: CASTERGGRETQYF
D gene: -; clone size: -; CDR3 length: 14; J gene: TRBJ2-3; V gene: TRBV7-3; CDR3 DNA: TGTGCCAGCAGTCACAGACAGAGCACAGATACGCAGTATTTT; CDR3 protein: CASSHRQSTDTQYF
D gene: -; clone size: -; CDR3 length: 15; J gene: TRBJ2-2; V gene: TRBV9; CDR3 DNA: TGTGCCAGCAGCGTTTCAGGGTTGGGCACCGGGGAGCTGTTTTTT; CDR3 protein: CASSVSGLGTGELFF
D gene: TRBD1; clone size: -; CDR3 length: 13; J gene: TRBJ2-7; V gene: TRBV19; CDR3 DNA: TGTGCCAGTAGTTTCGGGACAGGTTCCGAGCAGTACTTC; CDR3 protein: CASSFGTGSEQYF
D gene: -; clone size: few; CDR3 length: 17; J gene: TRBJ2-2; V gene: TRBV11-2; CDR3 DNA: TGTGCCAGCAGCTTAGATTATCTCGGGGGGCGAGCCGGGGAGCTGTTTTTT; CDR3 protein: CASSLDYLGGRAGELFF
D gene: TRBD1; clone size: -; CDR3 length: 15; J gene: TRBJ1-4; V gene: TRBV28; CDR3 DNA: TGTGCCAGCAGTTCCAGGACAGGGGCAGTCGAAAAACTGTTTTTT; CDR3 protein: CASSSRTGAVEKLFF
D gene: TRBD1; clone size: -; CDR3 length: 13; J gene: TRBJ2-7; V gene: TRBV10-3; CDR3 DNA: TGTGCCATCAGGGGACAGGGGGCTGGGGAGCAGTACTTC; CDR3 protein: CAIRGQGAGEQYF
D gene: TRBD1; clone size: -; CDR3 length: 14; J gene: TRBJ1-4; V gene: TRBV18; CDR3 DNA: TGTGCCAGCTCACCACGACAGGGGGATGAAAAACTGTTTTTT; CDR3 protein: CASSPRQGDEKLFF